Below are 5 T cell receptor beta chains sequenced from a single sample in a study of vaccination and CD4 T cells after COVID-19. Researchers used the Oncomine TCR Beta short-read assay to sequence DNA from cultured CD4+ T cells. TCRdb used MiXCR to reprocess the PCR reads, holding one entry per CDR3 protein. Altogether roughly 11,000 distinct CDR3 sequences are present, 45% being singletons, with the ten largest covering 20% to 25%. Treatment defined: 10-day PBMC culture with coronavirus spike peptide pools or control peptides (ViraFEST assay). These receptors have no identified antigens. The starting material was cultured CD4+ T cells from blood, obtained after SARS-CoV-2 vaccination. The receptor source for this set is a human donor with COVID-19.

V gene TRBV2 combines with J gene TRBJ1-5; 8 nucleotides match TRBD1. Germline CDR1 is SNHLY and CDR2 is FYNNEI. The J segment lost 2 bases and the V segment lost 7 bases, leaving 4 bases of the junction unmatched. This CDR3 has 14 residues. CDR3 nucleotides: TGTGCCAGCACAGGGGGCGTCGGCAATCAGCCCCAGCATTTT. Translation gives CASTGGVGNQPQHF. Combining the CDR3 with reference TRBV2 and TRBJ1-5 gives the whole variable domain EPEVTQTPSHQVTQMGQEVILRCVPISNHLYFYWYRQILGQKVEFLVSFYNNEISEKSEIFDDQFSVERPDGSNFTLKIRSTKLEDSAMYFCASTGGVGNQPQHFGDGTRLSIL.

In DNA, the CDR3 is TGTGCCAGCGCGGGACAGTACACAGATACGCAGTATTTT. Encoded protein: CASAGQYTDTQYF. This chain links TRBV7-3 with TRBJ2-3; TRBD1 is a possible D gene (7 bases). Germline V gene data show CDR1 as SGHTA and CDR2 as FQGTGA. The CDR3 loop spans 13 amino acids. Between the trimmed V and J ends, which lost 8 bases and 2 bases, there was a span of 11 bases.

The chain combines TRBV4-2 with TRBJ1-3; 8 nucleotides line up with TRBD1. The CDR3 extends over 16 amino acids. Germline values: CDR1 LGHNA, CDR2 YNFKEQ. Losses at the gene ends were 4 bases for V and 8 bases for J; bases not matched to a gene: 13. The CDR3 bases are TGTGCCAGCAGCCTCCTGAGTCAGGGGGCGCAGGACACCATATATTTT. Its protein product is CASSLLSQGAQDTIYF.

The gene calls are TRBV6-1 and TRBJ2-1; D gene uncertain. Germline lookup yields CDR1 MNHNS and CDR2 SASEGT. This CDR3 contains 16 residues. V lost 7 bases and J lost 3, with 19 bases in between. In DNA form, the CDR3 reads TGTGCCAGCACCAGTGACGGTCTGCAGCGCTACAATGAGCAGTTCTTC. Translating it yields CASTSDGLQRYNEQFF.

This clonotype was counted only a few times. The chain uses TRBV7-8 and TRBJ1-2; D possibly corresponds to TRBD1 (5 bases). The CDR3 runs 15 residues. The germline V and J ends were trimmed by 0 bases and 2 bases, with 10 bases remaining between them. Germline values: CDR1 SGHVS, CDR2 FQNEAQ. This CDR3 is CASSLARQFNYGYTF. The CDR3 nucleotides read TGTGCCAGCAGCTTAGCGCGACAGTTCAACTATGGCTACACCTTC.